This is a list of T cell receptor beta chains from one sample in a study of blood T cell repertoires in COVID-19. Sequencing used immunoSEQ multiplex PCR; TCRdb keeps in-frame clones, though not all of them. Among about 180,000 clones listed, 80% to 85% were seen once. Sequencing was done on a sample of peripheral blood. All receptors come from a woman aged 70-85 years with COVID-19, enrolled during active disease. The CDR3 runs from the conserved cysteine through the conserved F or W. A D gene is named only where the DNA matches it firmly. The listing skips clone size in some rows; elsewhere it reads once, few, many or a size class.

TRBV5-1	.	TRBJ1-4	.	CASTGGAGSINNEKLFF	TGCGCCAGCACTGGTGGGGCCGGTTCGATCAATAATGAAAAACTGTTTTTT
TRBV19	TRBD2	TRBJ2-1	.	CASSLGGTSGTREQFF	TGTGCCAGTAGCCTTGGGGGGACTAGCGGGACGCGGGAGCAGTTCTTC
TRBV5-1	TRBD1	TRBJ2-7	.	CASSSSGQGGYEQYF	TGCGCCAGCAGCTCGTCGGGACAGGGGGGTTACGAGCAGTACTTC
TRBV6-8	.	TRBJ2-1	.	CASSYVGDRGFF	TGTGCCAGCAGTTACGTCGGAGACCGAGGGTTCTTC
TRBV7-9	TRBD1	TRBJ1-4	.	CASSERDSGEKLFF	TGTGCCAGCAGCGAAAGGGACAGCGGTGAAAAACTGTTTTTT
TRBV5-5	TRBD2	TRBJ2-7	.	CASSLILAGGGEQYF	TGTGCCAGCAGCTTGATTCTAGCGGGAGGTGGCGAGCAGTACTTC
TRBV13	.	TRBJ1-3	.	CASSPDSSGNTIYF	TGTGCCAGCAGCCCCGACAGCTCTGGAAACACCATATATTTT
TRBV5-5	.	TRBJ1-1	.	CASSFLYTTSEAFF	TGTGCCAGCAGCTTCTTATATACGACATCGGAAGCTTTCTTT
TRBV28	.	TRBJ1-2	.	CASSLRDTDFGGYTF	TGTGCCAGCAGTTTAAGGGACACGGACTTTGGGGGCTACACCTTC
TRBV4-1	TRBD2	TRBJ2-7	few	CASSGGLLSGTSGKHLLSEQYF	TGCGCCAGCAGTGGAGGACTACTATCCGGGACTAGCGGGAAGCACCTCCTCTCAGAGCAGTACTTC
TRBV19	TRBD2	TRBJ2-2	.	CAGASGSLTGELFF	TGTGCCGGGGCTAGCGGGAGTCTGACCGGGGAGCTGTTTTTT
TRBV5-1	TRBD2	TRBJ2-1	.	CASSSRAGENNEQFF	TGCGCCAGCAGCTCCAGAGCGGGAGAAAACAATGAGCAGTTCTTC
TRBV6-6	.	TRBJ1-5	.	CASSDSGSNQPQHF	TGTGCCAGCAGCGACTCCGGTAGCAATCAGCCCCAGCATTTT
TRBV4-3	.	TRBJ1-1	.	CASSQDFFSEGFF	TGCGCCAGCAGCCAAGATTTTTTTTCTGAGGGTTTCTTT
TRBV7-9	TRBD1	TRBJ2-5	few	CASSIRTGISQETQYF	TGTGCCAGCAGCATCCGGACAGGGATTTCCCAAGAGACCCAGTACTTC
TRBV30	.	TRBJ1-6	.	CAWSVSGLYNSPLHF	TGTGCCTGGAGTGTTTCTGGCCTCTATAATTCACCCCTCCACTTT
TRBV29-1	.	TRBJ1-2	.	CSVEVGGGYGYTF	TGCAGCGTTGAAGTAGGGGGGGGCTATGGCTACACCTTC
TRBV3-1/TRBV3-2	TRBD2	TRBJ2-5	.	CASSQGTTSGRTKTQYF	TGTGCCAGCAGCCAAGGCACTACTAGCGGGAGAACAAAGACCCAGTACTTC
TRBV5-1	.	TRBJ2-1	.	CASSLTIYEQFF	TGCGCCAGCAGCTTGACTATTTATGAGCAGTTCTTC
TRBV18	.	TRBJ1-3	.	CASSPFREGNTIYF	TGTGCCAGCTCACCTTTCCGAGAGGGAAACACCATATATTTT
TRBV19	.	TRBJ2-2	.	CASSIRGAGTGELFF	TGTGCCAGTAGTATCCGGGGGGCCGGCACCGGGGAGCTGTTTTTT
TRBV7-2	.	TRBJ2-5	.	CASSFKRESLLKETQYF	TGTGCCAGCAGCTTTAAGAGAGAAAGTCTTCTCAAGGAGACCCAGTACTTC
TRBV6-6	.	TRBJ1-2	.	CASSKTTPGAVPGYTF	TGTGCCAGCAGTAAAACGACCCCGGGAGCTGTACCTGGCTACACCTTC
TRBV28	TRBD2	TRBJ2-1	.	CASRRRREGPNEQFF	TGTGCCAGCAGGCGGAGGCGGGAGGGCCCCAATGAGCAGTTCTTC
TRBV11-1	.	TRBJ2-3	.	CASSYQPTGLRTQYF	TGTGCCAGCAGCTACCAGCCCACAGGGCTGCGGACGCAGTATTTT
TRBV5-1	.	TRBJ2-1	.	CASRYLAMSVNEQFF	TGCGCCAGCAGGTACTTAGCGATGAGCGTGAATGAGCAGTTCTTC
TRBV5-4	.	TRBJ1-1	.	CASSLGGVNTEAFF	TGTGCCAGCAGCTTAGGGGGGGTGAACACTGAAGCTTTCTTT
TRBV6-2/TRBV6-3	TRBD1	TRBJ2-1	few	CASSYSMDRGLKNEQFF	TGTGCCAGCAGTTACTCCATGGACAGGGGGCTCAAGAATGAGCAGTTCTTC
TRBV7-9	.	TRBJ1-3	few	CASSPPGGAAGNTIYF	TGTGCCAGCAGTCCACCTGGCGGAGCGGCTGGAAACACCATATATTTT
TRBV5-3	TRBD2	TRBJ2-1	.	CARSPRLAGDCNEQFF	TGTGCCAGAAGCCCCCGTCTAGCGGGAGATTGTAATGAGCAGTTCTTC
TRBV24-1	TRBD1	TRBJ2-7	.	CATSDSSDRGLSYEQYF	TGTGCCACCAGTGACTCATCGGACAGGGGGCTCTCCTACGAGCAGTACTTC
TRBV19	.	TRBJ2-7	.	CASSQRALPSSYEQYF	TGTGCCAGTAGTCAGAGGGCACTTCCGAGCTCCTACGAGCAGTACTTC
TRBV10-3	.	TRBJ2-3	.	CAITGSNTDTQYF	TGTGCCATCACTGGCAGTAACACAGATACGCAGTATTTT
TRBV9	TRBD2	TRBJ2-1	.	CASSVEIAGVYNEQFF	TGTGCCAGCAGCGTAGAAATAGCGGGAGTTTACAATGAGCAGTTCTTC
TRBV27	.	TRBJ2-5	.	CASNLVGETQYF	TGTGCCAGCAATTTAGTGGGCGAGACCCAGTACTTC
TRBV7-2	.	TRBJ1-2	.	CASSLYTDREYGYTF	TGTGCCAGCAGCTTATATACGGACAGAGAGTATGGCTACACCTTC
TRBV7-8	TRBD2	TRBJ2-2	.	CASSDRSGGAGGELFF	TGTGCCAGCAGCGACCGGAGCGGGGGCGCGGGCGGGGAGCTGTTTTTT
TRBV9	.	TRBJ2-7	.	CASSASSLQGQGEQYF	TGTGCCAGCAGCGCTAGCTCCCTCCAGGGGCAGGGCGAGCAGTACTTC
TRBV7-9	.	TRBJ1-5	.	CASSLGTATNQPQHF	TGTGCCAGCAGCTTAGGGACAGCTACAAATCAGCCCCAGCATTTT
TRBV7-2	.	TRBJ1-2	.	CASSLKGYRGYTF	TGTGCCAGCAGCTTAAAGGGGTATCGGGGCTACACCTTC
TRBV3-1/TRBV3-2	.	TRBJ1-2	.	CASSQDFVGARGYTF	TGTGCCAGCAGCCAAGATTTTGTAGGGGCGCGGGGCTACACCTTC
TRBV7-3	.	TRBJ2-3	.	CASSPEGTADTDTQYF	TGTGCCAGCAGCCCCGAAGGGACTGCAGACACAGATACGCAGTATTTT
TRBV7-2	.	TRBJ2-7	.	CASSSRTESYEQYF	TGTGCCAGCAGCTCCCGGACAGAAAGCTACGAGCAGTACTTC
TRBV14	TRBD2	TRBJ2-3	once	CASSQTFAGLAGSTDTQYF	TGTGCCAGCAGCCAAACCTTCGCGGGACTAGCGGGGAGCACAGATACGCAGTATTTT
TRBV7-2	TRBD2	TRBJ2-1	.	CASSFSGTLDYNEQFF	TGTGCCAGCAGCTTTAGCGGGACCCTTGATTACAATGAGCAGTTCTTC
TRBV2	TRBD1	TRBJ2-7	.	CASSEGQGVFYEQYF	TGTGCCAGCAGTGAAGGGCAGGGGGTTTTCTACGAGCAGTACTTC
TRBV7-2	.	TRBJ2-5	.	CASRAGRSYQETQYF	TGTGCCAGCAGGGCGGGACGGTCATACCAAGAGACCCAGTACTTC
TRBV18	TRBD1	TRBJ1-4	.	CASSYRQGGPVANEKLFF	TGTGCCAGCTCATACCGACAGGGCGGTCCGGTTGCTAATGAAAAACTGTTTTTT
TRBV27	.	TRBJ2-7	.	CASSLHRRGQDYEQYF	TGTGCCAGCAGTTTACACAGGAGGGGGCAGGATTACGAGCAGTACTTC
TRBV7-9	.	TRBJ1-1	.	CASSLLANTEAFF	TGTGCCAGCAGCTTATTGGCGAACACTGAAGCTTTCTTT
TRBV10-3	TRBD1	TRBJ2-7	.	CAIRDRLTYEQYF	TGTGCCATCCGGGACAGGTTGACCTACGAGCAGTACTTC
TRBV5-1	.	TRBJ1-1	.	CASSMTVPSTEAFF	TGCGCCAGCTCAATGACGGTTCCTAGCACTGAAGCTTTCTTT
TRBV5-4	.	TRBJ2-4	.	CASRPGNGVAKNIQYF	TGTGCCAGCAGACCCGGGAATGGGGTGGCCAAAAACATTCAGTACTTC
TRBV10-2	.	TRBJ2-1	.	CASSTGQPYNEQFF	TGCGCCAGCAGTACAGGGCAACCCTACAATGAGCAGTTCTTC
TRBV28	TRBD2	TRBJ2-1	.	CASPPSGTRYNEQFF	TGTGCCAGCCCCCCCTCCGGGACTAGGTATAATGAGCAGTTCTTC
TRBV4-1	TRBD1	TRBJ1-2	.	CASSRGQGPLYGYTF	TGCGCCAGCAGCCGAGGACAGGGACCCCTGTATGGCTACACCTTC
TRBV27	.	TRBJ2-5	.	CASSLRGPETQYF	TGTGCCAGCAGTTTGAGAGGGCCGGAGACCCAGTACTTC